These 17 T cell receptor beta chains originate from one sample sequenced in a study of beta chain features in type 1 diabetes. These receptors' targets are unknown. The study's findings and limits: All four CD4+ subsets of Type 1 diabetes patients contained TCRB CDR3s that were moderately but significantly shorter.

Of the isolated RNA, all was reverse transcribed, and so the sequenced material was expressed TCRB transcripts. The data were produced by immunoSEQ multiplex PCR, yet TCRdb's version contains in-frame clones alone and is incomplete. The sample comprises roughly 150,000 clones, roughly 9% of which are singletons, and roughly 0.7% rests with the top ten. The sequencing sample was made of central memory CD4+ T cells from blood. The source is a woman in her 30s with type 1 diabetes.

V gene TRBV18 combines with J gene TRBJ1-2, with 9 bases identical to TRBD1. CDR3 length: 16 amino acids. J gave up 8 bases and V 3 bases, and 13 bases lay outside the gene matches. Germline loops: CDR1 KGHSH, CDR2 LQKENI. This chain's CDR3 is CASSPNKGQGGDGYTF. In DNA form, the CDR3 reads TGTGCCAGCTCACCGAACAAGGGACAGGGAGGAGACGGCTACACCTTC.

This clone was detected only a few times. This rearrangement joins TRBV5-1 to TRBJ2-7, with 7 bases lining up with TRBD1. In germline, CDR1 is SGHRS, CDR2 YFSETQ. The CDR3 runs to 15 residues. V gave up 4 bases and J gave up 2 bases; unmatched junction bases: 9. The CDR3 nucleotides are TGCGCCAGCAGCCTCATCGACAGGGCTCCCTACGAGCAGTACTTC. Encoded protein: CASSLIDRAPYEQYF.

The V gene is TRBV13, the J gene TRBJ2-5; D is ambiguous. The CDR3 covers 16 residues. Looked up from germline, CDR1 is PRHDT and CDR2 is FYEKMQ (reference sequence). V lost 0 bases and J 4 bases, leaving 15 bases between the germline ends. CDR3 DNA: TGTGCCAGCAGCTTAGGCGCGACCAAACTACGAGAGACCCAGTACTTC. It yields the protein CASSLGATKLRETQYF.

This clone was picked up a small number of times. This rearrangement joins TRBV2 to TRBJ1-5; TRBD1 is a possible D gene (5 bases). V was trimmed by 1 base and J by 1 base, leaving 11 bases between them. Germline V gene sequence: CDR1 SNHLY, CDR2 FYNNEI. The CDR3 sequence is 16 residues long. Here the CDR3 DNA reads TGTGCCAGCAGTGAAGTCGGGGGGTTCAGCAATCAGCCCCAGCATTTT. It codes for CASSEVGGFSNQPQHF.

The chain employs TRBV7-3 and TRBJ1-1; D remains unclear. The CDR3 is 13 amino acids. Germline-derived CDR1 and CDR2 are SGHTA and FQGTGA. V lost 2 bases to trimming and J lost 0 bases, with 4 bases between them. The DNA of the CDR3 is TGTGCCAGCAGCTTATTAATGAACACTGAAGCTTTCTTT. It is translated as CASSLLMNTEAFF.

A few counts support this clone. The chain is built from TRBV7-9 and TRBJ1-4, with D unresolved. From germline, CDR1 is SEHNR and CDR2 FQNEAQ (reference sequence). This CDR3 spans 13 amino acids. Trimming left V 1 base short and J 17 bases short, with 17 bases between. CDR3 DNA sequence: TGTGCCAGCAGCTTAGGTCTGGAGAACACACGATTTTTT. Translated, it gives CASSLGLENTRFF.

A note on this clone: Distinct nucleotide sequences in the sample also encode this CDR3. This chain joins TRBV28 and TRBJ2-6; a possible D gene is TRBD1 (5 bases). Germline values: CDR1 MDHEN, CDR2 SYDVKM. The V and J ends lost 6 bases and 0 bases respectively, with 9 bases between them. This CDR3 contains 15 residues. DNA for the CDR3: TGTGCCAGCAGCCGAGACAGCTCTGGGGCCAACGTCCTGACTTTC. It yields the protein CASSRDSSGANVLTF.

The chain links TRBV7-8 to TRBJ2-5; D perhaps matches TRBD1 (6 bases). Between the trimmed V and J ends, which lost 5 bases and 4 bases, there was a span of 11 bases. Germline CDR1 reads SGHVS; CDR2 reads FQNEAQ. The CDR3 runs to 13 residues. CDR3 sequence reads: CASSQHRAETQYF. CDR3 DNA sequence: TGTGCCAGCAGCCAGCACAGGGCAGAGACCCAGTACTTC.

This clone was detected a few times. The chain couples TRBV9 to TRBJ2-3, with 11 bases lining up with TRBD2. This CDR3 region has 16 residues. Germline loops: CDR1 SGDLS, CDR2 YYNGEE. Germline trimming cut 1 base from V and 5 bases from J; bases unmatched to any gene: 6. The CDR3 here is CASSVLAGGPLDTQYF. In nucleotides, the CDR3 is TGTGCCAGCAGCGTATTAGCGGGAGGGCCCCTAGATACGCAGTATTTT.

This clone was detected a few times. The CDR3 protein is CASSETGNTGELFF. The CDR3 nucleotides are TGTGCCAGCAGCGAGACAGGGAACACCGGGGAGCTGTTTTTT. This chain connects TRBV7-2 to TRBJ2-2; D perhaps matches TRBD1 (6 bases). V dropped 5 bases and J dropped 1 base, with 8 bases sitting between them. Germline V gene data show CDR1 as SGHTA and CDR2 as FQGNSA. The CDR3 is 14 residues long.

V gene TRBV18 combines with J gene TRBJ2-1; the D is unclear. The CDR3 has 15 residues. V shed 1 base and J shed 9 bases, with 16 bases lying between them. Germline V CDR1 and CDR2: KGHSH, LQKENI. The CDR3 region is CASSPRVVVSGEQFF. The CDR3 coding sequence is TGTGCCAGCTCACCACGTGTGGTGGTTTCGGGTGAGCAGTTCTTC.

This clone turned up a few times. This chain links TRBV5-1 with TRBJ2-1, with TRBD1 identical over 8 bases. This CDR3 spans 14 amino acids. Trimming at V came to 3 bases and at J to 6 bases, leaving 5 bases not matched to a gene. The V gene's germline CDR1 is SGHRS and CDR2 YFSETQ. The CDR3 nucleotides are TGCGCCAGCAGCTCGGACAGGGTCGGCAATGAGCAGTTCTTC. It is translated as CASSSDRVGNEQFF. Drawing the rest from reference TRBV5-1 and TRBJ2-1, the complete variable domain is KAGVTQTPRYLIKTRGQQVTLSCSPISGHRSVSWYQQTPGQGLQFLFEYFSETQRNKGNFPGRFSGRQFSNSRSEMNVSTLELGDSALYLCASSSDRVGNEQFFGPGTRLTVL.

There are a few counts of this clone. This rearrangement joins TRBV2 to TRBJ2-7, with a weak D call TRBD2 (6 bases). Germline CDR1 reads SNHLY; CDR2 reads FYNNEI. Trimming pared 8 bases from V and 6 bases from J, leaving 14 bases between. This CDR3 contains 12 residues. CDR3 sequence: CASDWRVGEQYF. CDR3 coding DNA: TGTGCCAGCGATTGGAGGGTCGGCGAGCAGTACTTC.

The rearrangement joins TRBV5-1 to TRBJ2-7; TRBD1 might be the D (6 bases). V lost 3 bases to trimming and J lost 1 base, with 11 bases between them. The CDR3 runs to 14 residues. Germline V gene sequence: CDR1 SGHRS, CDR2 YFSETQ. This CDR3 reads CASSSTTGSYEQYF. DNA for the CDR3: TGCGCCAGCAGCTCGACGACAGGTTCCTACGAGCAGTACTTC.

The rearrangement links TRBV6-5 to TRBJ1-2, with D perhaps TRBD1 (5 bases). Germline values: CDR1 MNHEY, CDR2 SVGAGI. CDR3 length: 13 residues. V gave up 0 bases and J gave up 6 bases, with 8 bases separating them. Written as DNA, the CDR3 is TGTGCCAGCAGTTACTCTGGAGGGGATGGCTACACCTTC. This translates into CASSYSGGDGYTF.

This clone was seen only a few times. The chain links TRBV6-1 to TRBJ1-2, with D possibly TRBD1 on 6 matching bases. Trimming pared 11 bases from V and 2 bases from J, leaving 18 bases between. The germline CDR1 and CDR2 sequences are MNHNS and SASEGT. The CDR3 runs to 14 residues. The CDR3 loop reads CALGTREINYGYTF. The CDR3 DNA reads as TGTGCCCTCGGGACAAGAGAGATAAACTATGGCTACACCTTC.

The sample holds a few counts of this clone. V gene TRBV5-1 combines with J gene TRBJ2-3, with D possibly matching TRBD2 (5 bases). This CDR3 has 14 residues. V was trimmed by 1 base and J by 2 bases, leaving 8 bases between them. Looked up from germline, CDR1 is SGHRS and CDR2 is YFSETQ. The CDR3 DNA sequence: TGCGCCAGCAGCTTGAGCCGGGACACAGATACGCAGTATTTT. It specifies CASSLSRDTDTQYF.